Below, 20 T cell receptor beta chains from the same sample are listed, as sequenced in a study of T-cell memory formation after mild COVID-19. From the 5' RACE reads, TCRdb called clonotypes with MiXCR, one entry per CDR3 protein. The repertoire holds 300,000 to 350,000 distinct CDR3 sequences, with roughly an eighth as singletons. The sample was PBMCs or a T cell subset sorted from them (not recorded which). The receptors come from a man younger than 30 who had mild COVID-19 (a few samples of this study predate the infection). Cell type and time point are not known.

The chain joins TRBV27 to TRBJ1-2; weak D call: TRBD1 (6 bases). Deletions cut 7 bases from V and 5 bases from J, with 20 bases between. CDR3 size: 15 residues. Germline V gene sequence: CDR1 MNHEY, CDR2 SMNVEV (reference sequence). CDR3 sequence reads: CASNPGGGLAYGYTF. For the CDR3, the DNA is TGTGCCAGCAACCCCGGGGGGGGCTTGGCTTATGGCTACACCTTC.

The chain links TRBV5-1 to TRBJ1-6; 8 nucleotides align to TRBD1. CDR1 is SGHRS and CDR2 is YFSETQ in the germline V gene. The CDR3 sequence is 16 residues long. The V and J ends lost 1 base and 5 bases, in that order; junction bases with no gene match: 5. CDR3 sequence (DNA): TGCGCCAGCAGCTTGATGGGACAGGAGAATAATTCACCCCTCCACTTT. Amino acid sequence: CASSLMGQENNSPLHF.

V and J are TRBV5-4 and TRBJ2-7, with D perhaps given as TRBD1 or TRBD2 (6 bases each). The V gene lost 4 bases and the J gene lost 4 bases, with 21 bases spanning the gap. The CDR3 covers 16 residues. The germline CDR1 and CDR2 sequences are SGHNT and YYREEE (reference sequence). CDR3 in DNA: TGTGCCAGCAGCCCGGCCCACAGGGTGGGAGGTTACGAGCAGTACTTC. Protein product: CASSPAHRVGGYEQYF.

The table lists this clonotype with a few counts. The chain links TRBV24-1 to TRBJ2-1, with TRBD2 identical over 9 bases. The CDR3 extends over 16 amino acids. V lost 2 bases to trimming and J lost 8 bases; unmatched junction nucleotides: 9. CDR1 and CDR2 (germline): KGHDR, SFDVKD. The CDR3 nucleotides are TGTGCCACCAGTGATTCAAGCGGGGGGAAAAGCCATGAGCAGTTCTTC. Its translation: CATSDSSGGKSHEQFF.

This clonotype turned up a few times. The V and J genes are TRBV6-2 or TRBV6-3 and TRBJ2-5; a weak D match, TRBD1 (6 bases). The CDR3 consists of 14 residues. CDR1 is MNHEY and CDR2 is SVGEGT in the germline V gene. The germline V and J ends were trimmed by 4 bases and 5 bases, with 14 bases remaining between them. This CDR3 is CASSLDARGETQYF. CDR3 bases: TGTGCCAGCAGTTTGGACGCCAGGGGTGAGACCCAGTACTTC.

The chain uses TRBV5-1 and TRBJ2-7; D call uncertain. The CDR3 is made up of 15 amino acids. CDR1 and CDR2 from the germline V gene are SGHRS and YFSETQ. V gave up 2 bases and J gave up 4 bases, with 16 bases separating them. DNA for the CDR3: TGCGCCAGCAGCTTCAGTGAAATAGCTGGATACGAGCAGTACTTC. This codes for CASSFSEIAGYEQYF.

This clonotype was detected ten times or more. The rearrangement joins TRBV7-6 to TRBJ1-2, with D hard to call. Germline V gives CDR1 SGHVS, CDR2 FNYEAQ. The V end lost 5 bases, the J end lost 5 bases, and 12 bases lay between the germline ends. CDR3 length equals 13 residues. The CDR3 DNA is TGTGCCAGCAGCCCGGTAACGGTTTATGGCTACACCTTC. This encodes CASSPVTVYGYTF.

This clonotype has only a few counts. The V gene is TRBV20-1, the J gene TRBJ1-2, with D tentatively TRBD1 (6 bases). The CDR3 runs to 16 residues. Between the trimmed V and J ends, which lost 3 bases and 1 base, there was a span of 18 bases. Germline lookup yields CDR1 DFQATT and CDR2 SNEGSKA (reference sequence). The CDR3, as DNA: TGCAGTGCTAGTTGGCCGTCTCTCAGGGGTAACTATGGCTACACCTTC. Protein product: CSASWPSLRGNYGYTF.

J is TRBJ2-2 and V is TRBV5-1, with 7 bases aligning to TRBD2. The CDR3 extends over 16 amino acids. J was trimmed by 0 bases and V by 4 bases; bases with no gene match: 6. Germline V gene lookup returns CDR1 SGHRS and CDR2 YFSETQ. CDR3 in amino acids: CASSTRGDPNTGELFF. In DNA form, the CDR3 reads TGCGCCAGCAGCACCCGGGGGGACCCGAACACCGGGGAGCTGTTTTTT.

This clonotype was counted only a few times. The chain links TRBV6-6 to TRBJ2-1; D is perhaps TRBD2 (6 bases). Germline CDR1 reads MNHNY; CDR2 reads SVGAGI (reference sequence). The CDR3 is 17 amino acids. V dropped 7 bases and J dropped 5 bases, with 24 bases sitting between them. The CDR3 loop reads CASTSKMWGVSDNEQFF. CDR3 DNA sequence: TGTGCCAGCACCTCCAAAATGTGGGGGGTGTCGGACAATGAGCAGTTCTTC.

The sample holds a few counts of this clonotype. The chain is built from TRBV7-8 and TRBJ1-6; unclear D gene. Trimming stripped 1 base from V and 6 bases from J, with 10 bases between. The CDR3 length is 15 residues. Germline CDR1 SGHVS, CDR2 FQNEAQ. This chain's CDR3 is CASSLGGEVNSPLHF. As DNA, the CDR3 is TGTGCCAGCAGCTTAGGGGGAGAGGTTAATTCACCCCTCCACTTT.

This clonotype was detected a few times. For the CDR3, the DNA is TGTGCCAGCACTAGTCGGGACGGAACTGGGGCCAACGTCCTGACTTTC. Amino acid sequence: CASTSRDGTGANVLTF. J is TRBJ2-6 and V is TRBV6-4, with D perhaps matching TRBD1 or TRBD2 (5 bases each). Germline CDR1 MRHNA, CDR2 SNTAGT. This CDR3 has 16 amino acids. Trimming removed 7 bases from V and 2 bases from J, with 15 bases in between.

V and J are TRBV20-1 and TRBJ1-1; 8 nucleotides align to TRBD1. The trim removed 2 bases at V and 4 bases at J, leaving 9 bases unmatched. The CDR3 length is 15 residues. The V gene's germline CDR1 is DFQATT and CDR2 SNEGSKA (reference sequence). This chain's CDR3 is CSARSVTGDVTEAFF. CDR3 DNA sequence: TGCAGTGCTAGATCGGTGACAGGGGATGTCACTGAAGCTTTCTTT.

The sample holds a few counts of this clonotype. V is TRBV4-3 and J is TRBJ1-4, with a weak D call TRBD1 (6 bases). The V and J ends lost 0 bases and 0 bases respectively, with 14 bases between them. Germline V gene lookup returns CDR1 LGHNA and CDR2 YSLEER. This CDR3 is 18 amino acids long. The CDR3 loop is CASSQDPAGAPTNEKLFF. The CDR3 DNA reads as TGCGCCAGCAGCCAAGATCCCGCAGGGGCCCCAACTAATGAAAAACTGTTTTTT.

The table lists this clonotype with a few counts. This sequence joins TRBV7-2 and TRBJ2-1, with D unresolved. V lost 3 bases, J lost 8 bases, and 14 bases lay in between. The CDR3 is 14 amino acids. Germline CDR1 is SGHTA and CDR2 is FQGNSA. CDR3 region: CASSFSGKVDEQFF. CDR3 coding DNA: TGTGCCAGCAGCTTCTCAGGCAAGGTTGATGAGCAGTTCTTC.

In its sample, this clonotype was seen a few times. The CDR3 coding sequence is TGCGCCAGCAGCCCCAAAGGGGGAGAACAGCCCCAGCATTTT. This gives the protein CASSPKGGEQPQHF. This sequence joins TRBV5-1 and TRBJ1-5; D is perhaps TRBD1 (6 bases). V lost 4 bases to trimming and J lost 7 bases, with 15 bases between them. The germline V gene encodes CDR1 SGHRS and CDR2 YFSETQ. CDR3 length: 14 amino acids.

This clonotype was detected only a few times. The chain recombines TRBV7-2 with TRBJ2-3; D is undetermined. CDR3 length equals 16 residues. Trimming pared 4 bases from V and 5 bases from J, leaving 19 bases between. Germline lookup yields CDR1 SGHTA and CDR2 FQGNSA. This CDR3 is CASSSSAWEAKDTQYF. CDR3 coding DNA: TGTGCCAGCAGCTCGTCTGCATGGGAAGCGAAAGATACGCAGTATTTT.

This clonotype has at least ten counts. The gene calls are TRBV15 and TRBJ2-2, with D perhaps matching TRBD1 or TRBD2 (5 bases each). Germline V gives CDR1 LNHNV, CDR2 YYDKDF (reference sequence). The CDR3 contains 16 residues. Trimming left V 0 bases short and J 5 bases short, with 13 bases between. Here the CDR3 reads CATSRDDLGGTGELFF. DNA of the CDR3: TGTGCCACCAGCAGAGATGATCTTGGGGGTACCGGGGAGCTGTTTTTT.

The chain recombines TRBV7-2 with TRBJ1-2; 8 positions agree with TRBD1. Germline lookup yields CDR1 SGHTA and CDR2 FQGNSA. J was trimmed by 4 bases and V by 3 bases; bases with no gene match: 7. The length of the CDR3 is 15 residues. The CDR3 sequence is CASSFMQGAGYGYTF. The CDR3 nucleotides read TGTGCCAGCAGCTTTATGCAGGGGGCTGGCTATGGCTACACCTTC.

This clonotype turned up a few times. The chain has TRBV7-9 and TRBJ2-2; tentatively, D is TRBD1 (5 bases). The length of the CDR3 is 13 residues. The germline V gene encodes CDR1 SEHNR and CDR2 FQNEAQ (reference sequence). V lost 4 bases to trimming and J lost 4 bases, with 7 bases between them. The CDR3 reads CASSSGPTGELFF. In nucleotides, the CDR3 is TGTGCCAGCAGCTCAGGGCCCACCGGGGAGCTGTTTTTT.